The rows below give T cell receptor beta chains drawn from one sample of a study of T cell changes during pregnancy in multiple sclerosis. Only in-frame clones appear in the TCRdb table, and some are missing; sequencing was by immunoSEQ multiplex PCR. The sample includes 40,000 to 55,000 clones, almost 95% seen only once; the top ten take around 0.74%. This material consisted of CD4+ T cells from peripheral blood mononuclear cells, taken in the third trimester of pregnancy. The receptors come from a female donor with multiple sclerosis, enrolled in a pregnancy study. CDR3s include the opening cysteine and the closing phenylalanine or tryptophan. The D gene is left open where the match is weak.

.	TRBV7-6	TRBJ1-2	CASSLEPSRTGFYGYTF
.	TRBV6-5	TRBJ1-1	CASSSEGLGGTEAFF
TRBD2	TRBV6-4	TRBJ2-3	CASQVSAGGTDTQYF
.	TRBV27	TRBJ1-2	CASSPQTGTGYTF
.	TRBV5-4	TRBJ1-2	CASSLGSYRGYTF
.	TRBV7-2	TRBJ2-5	CASSLNGGLEETQYF
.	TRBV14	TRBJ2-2	CASSRPKSAGASGELFF
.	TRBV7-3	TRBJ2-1	CASSLRGPRGNEQFF
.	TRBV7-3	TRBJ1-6	CASSLTAGNSPLHF
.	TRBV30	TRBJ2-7	CAWSESTYYEQYF
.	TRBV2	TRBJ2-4	CASEAQGGKNIQYF
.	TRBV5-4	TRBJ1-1	CASSSPGGLGTNTEAFF
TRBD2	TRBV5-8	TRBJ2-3	CASSLVAGVGTDTQYF
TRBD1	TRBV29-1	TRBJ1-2	CSVDSYRGLDGYTF
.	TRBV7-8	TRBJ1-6	CASSLVWGGFNNSPLHF
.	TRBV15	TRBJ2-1	CATAGGITYNEQFF
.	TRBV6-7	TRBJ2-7	CASSHRRTPTKQYF
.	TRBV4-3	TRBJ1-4	CASSQGPTGRNEKLFF
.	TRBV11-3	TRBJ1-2	CASIHRRKGYPSNYGYTF
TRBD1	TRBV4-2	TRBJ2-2	CASRQGQGDTGELFF
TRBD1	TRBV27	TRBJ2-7	CASSLSRDRGREQYF
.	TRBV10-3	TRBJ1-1	CAISDGTPNTEAFF
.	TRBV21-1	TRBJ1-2	CASSKDGRTSEPTYGYTF
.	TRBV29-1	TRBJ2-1	CSVTQGTIYNEQFF
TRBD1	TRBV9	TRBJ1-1	CASSGQGVGTEAFF
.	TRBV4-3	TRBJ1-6	CASSQDGTESSYNSPLHF
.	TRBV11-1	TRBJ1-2	CASSSRSGRGGYTF
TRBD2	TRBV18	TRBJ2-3	CASSFPTSGGDTDTQYF
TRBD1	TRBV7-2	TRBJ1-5	CASSKGQGANQPQHF
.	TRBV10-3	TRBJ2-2	CAILGFGELFF
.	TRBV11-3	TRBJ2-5	CASSSGGAGETQYF
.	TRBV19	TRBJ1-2	CASTLAGAHGYTF
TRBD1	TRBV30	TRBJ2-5	CAWNRQGETQYF
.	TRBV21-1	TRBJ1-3	CASSTHGGSGNTIYF
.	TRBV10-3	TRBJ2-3	CAISGAGRTDTQYF
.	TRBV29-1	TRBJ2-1	CSVEAGKNEQFF
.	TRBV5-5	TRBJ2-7	CASSPDSSYEQYF
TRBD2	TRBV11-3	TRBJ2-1	CASSLDLGGGGSNEQFF
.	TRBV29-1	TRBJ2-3	CSVVPGSSTDTQYF
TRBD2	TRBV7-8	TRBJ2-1	CASSLVSSGGANEQFF
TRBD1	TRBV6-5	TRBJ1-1	CASSYRTGEAFF
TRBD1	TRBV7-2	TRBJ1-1	CASSRLGTGVLNTEAFF
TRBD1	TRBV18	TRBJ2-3	CASSPGTGVGDTQYF
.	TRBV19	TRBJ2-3	CASSMEAYTDTQYF
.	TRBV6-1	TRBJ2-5	CASSLQGRGSETQYF
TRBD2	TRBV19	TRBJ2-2	CASRFLAGNTGELFF
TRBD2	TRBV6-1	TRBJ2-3	CASNPSGGARTQYF
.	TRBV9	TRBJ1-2	CASSQTSPGERGYGYTF
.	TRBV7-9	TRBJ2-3	CASSLTTGNLPTDTQYF
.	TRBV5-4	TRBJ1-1	CASSSVWTEAFF
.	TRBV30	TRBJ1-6	CAWTYGPYNSPLHF
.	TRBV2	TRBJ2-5	CASIAGSQETQYF
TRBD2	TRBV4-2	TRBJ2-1	CASSHSPGLPGGYNEQFF
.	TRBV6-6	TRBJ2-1	CASSPGGANNEQFF
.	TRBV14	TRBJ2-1	CASSTVDSYNEQFF
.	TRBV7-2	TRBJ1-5	CASSWTDTGNQPQHF
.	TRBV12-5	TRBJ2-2	CASGPGETGELFF
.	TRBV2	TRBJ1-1	CASSPLQGSTEAFF
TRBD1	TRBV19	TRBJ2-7	CASSILGQGGYEQYF
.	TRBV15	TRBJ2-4	CATSRDRRAGEAKNIQYF